This T cell receptor beta chain was observed in a study of OX40 agonist ivuxolimab in advanced cancers. Across the study: The study reported partial responses in three patients: one hepatocellular carcinoma, two cutaneous melanoma.

The method was immunoSEQ multiplex PCR; TCRdb's version includes in-frame clones alone and lacks a portion of them. The sample carries some 30,000 clones, around nine tenths recorded once. The CDR3 is made up of 13 amino acids. CDR1 MNHEY and CDR2 SMNVEV come from the germline V gene (reference sequence). Trimming stripped 5 bases from V and 3 bases from J, with 11 bases between. The receptor comes from an adult with an advanced solid tumor such as melanoma, head and neck, liver or kidney cancer. The chain links TRBV27 to TRBJ2-7; D unresolved. The material was CD4+ or CD8+ T cells sorted from blood, obtained in a trial of the OX40 agonist ivuxolimab. This CDR3 is CASSLLVGYEQYF. The CDR3 DNA follows: TGTGCCAGCAGTCTTCTAGTCGGCTACGAGCAGTACTTC.